Below are 30 T cell receptor beta chains sequenced from a single sample in a study of T cells in Graves' hyperthyroidism and ophthalmopathy. RNA transcripts provided the source from which TCR beta CDR3 regions were amplified. With the HTBI primer set, the TCR CDR3 went through a first round of RT-PCR. MiXCR, applied by TCRdb to the multiplex PCR reads, yields one record per CDR3 protein. The table has 500,000 to 650,000 distinct CDR3 sequences, 15% to 20% seen once. Sample: blood. All receptors come from a man aged 35 to 55 with Graves' ophthalmopathy.

This clonotype was observed a single time. V is TRBV18 and J is TRBJ2-3; 14 bases align to TRBD2. The V and J ends lost 1 base and 5 bases, in that order; junction bases with no gene match: 8. This CDR3 has 18 residues. Germline assignment: CDR1 KGHSH and CDR2 LQKENI. CDR3 DNA sequence: TGTGCCAGCTCACCACTCCCGGGGACTAGCGGGAGTTTAGATACGCAGTATTTT. Translated: CASSPLPGTSGSLDTQYF. The full variable domain, rest sourced from reference TRBV18 and TRBJ2-3, is NAGVMQNPRHLVRRRGQEARLRCSPMKGHSHVYWYRQLPEEGLKFMVYLQKENIIDESGMPKERFSAEFPKEGPSILRIQQVVRGDSAAYFCASSPLPGTSGSLDTQYFGPGTRLTVL.

This clonotype has only a few counts. The genes are TRBV7-9 and TRBJ2-1, with D uncertain. The V end lost 6 bases, the J end lost 5 bases, and 17 bases lay between the germline ends. The CDR3 is 15 residues long. Germline CDR1 SEHNR, CDR2 FQNEAQ (reference sequence). The CDR3 DNA reads TGTGCCAGCAGACACCCCGGTGGGGTCAACAATGAGCAGTTCTTC. Translating gives CASRHPGGVNNEQFF.

This clonotype was recorded a few times. The chain recombines TRBV12-3 or TRBV12-4 with TRBJ2-3; 8 bases are a match to TRBD2. The J segment lost 6 bases and the V segment lost 0 bases, leaving 8 bases of the junction unmatched. The CDR3 consists of 16 residues. The CDR3 nucleotides read TGTGCCAGCAGTTTAGCCCAAGCCAGGACTAGCGATACGCAGTATTTT. Translated: CASSLAQARTSDTQYF.

This clonotype was seen at least ten times. This chain joins TRBV30 and TRBJ2-5, with D perhaps TRBD1 (6 bases). V was trimmed by 0 bases and J by 5 bases, leaving 10 bases between them. CDR1 is GTSNPN and CDR2 is SVGIG in the germline V gene (reference sequence). This CDR3 is 13 amino acids long. The CDR3 region is CAWSVGGMETQYF. CDR3 coding DNA: TGTGCCTGGAGTGTAGGGGGAATGGAGACCCAGTACTTC.

This clonotype was counted at least ten times. The chain has TRBV20-1 and TRBJ2-7, with TRBD1 matching over 8 bases. There are 14 residues in the CDR3. The trim removed 1 base at V and 2 bases at J, leaving 4 bases unmatched. Germline V lookup: CDR1 DFQATT, CDR2 SNEGSKA (reference sequence). CDR3 DNA sequence: TGCAGTGCTAGAGGCACAGGGGGGACCTACGAGCAGTACTTC. It codes for CSARGTGGTYEQYF.

The sample holds many counts of this clonotype. The rearrangement links TRBV11-1 to TRBJ2-5, with 7 bases lining up with TRBD2. CDR1 is SGHAT, CDR2 FQDESV, per germline (reference sequence). Trimming took 6 bases from V and 7 from J; bases not matched to a gene: 8. The CDR3 is 13 residues long. For the CDR3, the DNA is TGTGCCAGCAGTTTCCAGCGGGGATCGACCCAGTACTTC. Protein sequence: CASSFQRGSTQYF.

This clonotype was seen repeatedly, ten times or more. V and J are TRBV2 and TRBJ1-4; D remains ambiguous. V lost 7 bases and J lost 3, with 9 bases in between. From germline, CDR1 is SNHLY and CDR2 FYNNEI. This CDR3 is built from 13 residues. The CDR3 loop is CASKVVANEKLFF. CDR3 nucleotide sequence: TGTGCCAGCAAGGTAGTGGCTAATGAAAAACTGTTTTTT.

A remark on this clonotype: This may come from a read error, since a much larger clone is one base off. The CDR3 here is CASSLQYNEKFF. The CDR3 bases are TGTGCCAGCAGCTTACAGTACAATGAGAAGTTCTTC. The chain couples TRBV7-2 to TRBJ2-1; no definite D call. The CDR3 extends over 12 amino acids. Germline loops: CDR1 SGHTA, CDR2 FQGNSA.

The rearrangement joins TRBV5-4 to TRBJ1-1; D not resolved. The CDR3 spans 11 residues. Germline assignment: CDR1 SGHNT and CDR2 YYREEE (reference sequence). The V end lost 3 bases, the J end lost 8 bases, and 8 bases lay between the germline ends. CDR3 in DNA: TGTGCCAGCAGCTCTAACCTGGAAGCTTTCTTT. Its protein is CASSSNLEAFF.

This clonotype was seen many times. The chain uses TRBV6-1 and TRBJ1-1; unclear D gene. The CDR3 loop spans 15 amino acids. Germline lookup yields CDR1 MNHNS and CDR2 SASEGT. V was pared by 6 bases and J by 0 bases, with 14 bases between. The CDR3 sequence: CASRELGELNTEAFF. CDR3 nucleotides: TGTGCCAGCAGGGAGCTTGGGGAGTTGAACACTGAAGCTTTCTTT.

In this sample, this clonotype turned up a few times. This chain uses TRBV3-1 with TRBJ2-5, with TRBD2 as a possible D gene (5 bases). This CDR3 contains 15 residues. The germline gives CDR1 LGHDT, CDR2 YNNKEL (reference sequence). V was trimmed by 1 base and J by 5 bases, leaving 14 bases between them. CDR3 sequence (DNA): TGTGCCAGCAGCCAAGGGGATCCTAGCTGGGAGACCCAGTACTTC. Protein sequence: CASSQGDPSWETQYF.

This clonotype was recorded many times. The rearrangement uses TRBV20-1 and TRBJ2-7; a weak D match, TRBD2 (5 bases). Germline CDR1 reads DFQATT; CDR2 reads SNEGSKA (reference sequence). The germline V and J ends were trimmed by 5 bases and 5 bases, with 13 bases remaining between them. The CDR3 is 12 residues long. This CDR3 is CSASTKTNEQYF. CDR3 DNA: TGCAGTGCTTCTACCAAGACTAACGAGCAGTACTTC.

This clonotype was counted only a few times. The genes are TRBV28 and TRBJ2-7, with 11 nucleotides matching TRBD1. The CDR3 consists of 14 residues. Germline V gene lookup returns CDR1 MDHEN and CDR2 SYDVKM. The V segment lost 5 bases and the J segment 6 bases; nucleotides outside the gene matches: 6. The CDR3, as DNA: TGTGCCAGCAGTACCGGGACAGGGGGTCTCGAGCAGTACTTC. This gives the protein CASSTGTGGLEQYF.

This clonotype was observed many times. CDR3 sequence reads: CASSLLPGLAGLETQYF. For the CDR3, the DNA is TGTGCCAGCAGCTTACTTCCGGGACTAGCGGGATTAGAGACCCAGTACTTC. This sequence joins TRBV7-2 and TRBJ2-5; TRBD2 matches at 13 bases. With 2 bases clipped from V and 4 bases from J, the junction kept 7 bases outside the gene matches. Germline loops: CDR1 SGHTA, CDR2 FQGNSA. This CDR3 contains 17 residues.

The J gene is TRBJ1-2, the V gene TRBV9; no definite D call. The germline V and J ends were trimmed by 3 bases and 8 bases, with 14 bases remaining between them. CDR3 length: 13 amino acids. CDR1 is SGDLS and CDR2 is YYNGEE in the germline V gene. CDR3 sequence reads: CASSGPSGGGYTF. CDR3 coding DNA: TGTGCCAGCAGCGGGCCTTCAGGCGGGGGCTACACCTTC.

There are many counts of this clonotype. The gene calls are TRBV20-1 and TRBJ2-5; maybe TRBD1 (5 bases). The CDR3 has 13 residues. CDR1 DFQATT and CDR2 SNEGSKA come from the germline V gene (reference sequence). Trimming stripped 3 bases from V and 2 bases from J, with 10 bases between. Here the CDR3 DNA reads TGCAGTGCTAGCCCTACAGGACAAGAGACCCAGTACTTC. Its protein product is CSASPTGQETQYF.

This clonotype appeared many times. The chain uses TRBV30 and TRBJ2-7; tentatively, D is TRBD1 (6 bases). The CDR3 contains 12 residues. The germline gives CDR1 GTSNPN, CDR2 SVGIG (reference sequence). V shed 3 bases and J shed 5 bases, with 11 bases lying between them. The CDR3: CAWSRGVDEQYF. CDR3 in DNA: TGTGCCTGGAGCAGGGGCGTCGACGAGCAGTACTTC.

This clonotype was seen at least ten times. This sequence joins TRBV3-1 and TRBJ2-2; D unresolved. This CDR3 has 13 residues. Between the trimmed V and J ends, which lost 2 bases and 6 bases, there was a span of 7 bases. The germline V gene encodes CDR1 LGHDT and CDR2 YNNKEL (reference sequence). The CDR3 region has the DNA TGTGCCAGCAGCCAACTGTTGCCCGGGGAGCTGTTTTTT. This encodes CASSQLLPGELFF.

This rearrangement joins TRBV5-1 to TRBJ2-1, with D tentatively TRBD2 (5 bases). The CDR3 is made up of 17 amino acids. Germline CDR1 and CDR2: SGHRS and YFSETQ. With 2 bases removed from V and 0 bases from J, the gap between germline ends came to 15 bases. The CDR3 is CASSFGLRLSSYNEQFF. The CDR3 nucleotides are TGCGCCAGCAGCTTCGGACTCCGACTCAGCTCCTACAATGAGCAGTTCTTC.

This clonotype has only a few counts. The chain recombines TRBV29-1 with TRBJ2-2, with 7 bases aligning to TRBD1. The CDR3 sequence is 14 residues long. Germline V gives CDR1 SQVTM, CDR2 ANQGSEA. The junction had 5 bases not matched to a gene; V was cut back by 7 bases and J by 0 bases. The CDR3 reads CSAGTVTNTGELFF. In DNA form, the CDR3 reads TGCAGCGCGGGGACAGTCACGAACACCGGGGAGCTGTTTTTT.

The gene calls are TRBV29-1 and TRBJ1-2, with TRBD1 identical over 7 bases. With 4 bases clipped from V and 4 bases from J, the junction kept 9 bases outside the gene matches. Germline lookup yields CDR1 SQVTM and CDR2 ANQGSEA. This CDR3 has 14 amino acids. The CDR3 loop is CSVGGQPFGYGYTF. The DNA for the CDR3 is TGCAGCGTTGGGGGACAGCCGTTCGGCTATGGCTACACCTTC.

With respect to this clonotype: A junction end diverges from the germline sequence, so it may reflect a read error. The V and J genes are TRBV7-2 and TRBJ2-7, with 7 positions matching TRBD2. Germline V lookup: CDR1 SGHTA, CDR2 FQGNSA. The CDR3 is 19 amino acids. The CDR3 nucleotides read TGTGCCAACAGCGTCGCCGCAGGACTAGGTGGGGTCCAGACCTACGAGCAGTACTTC. Translated: CANSVAAGLGGVQTYEQYF.

This clonotype was seen more than once but under ten times. The V gene is TRBV27, the J gene TRBJ2-2; the D is unclear. This CDR3 is 15 amino acids long. Germline-derived CDR1 and CDR2 are MNHEY and SMNVEV (reference sequence). Trimming removed 4 bases at V and 6 bases at J, with 15 bases between. The CDR3 is CASSSSRVMPGELFF. The CDR3 DNA follows: TGTGCCAGCAGTTCCAGTAGGGTGATGCCCGGGGAGCTGTTTTTT.

This rearrangement joins TRBV9 to TRBJ2-7, with a weak D call TRBD2 (7 bases). The CDR3 has 12 residues. Germline lookup yields CDR1 SGDLS and CDR2 YYNGEE. The germline V and J ends were trimmed by 3 bases and 7 bases, with 11 bases remaining between them. The CDR3 DNA follows: TGTGCCAGCAGCGGGGAGGGGGTAGAGCAGTACTTC. It translates to CASSGEGVEQYF. Full variable domain (rest looked up from reference TRBV9 and TRBJ2-7): DSGVTQTPKHLITATGQRVTLRCSPRSGDLSVYWYQQSLDQGLQFLIQYYNGEERAKGNILERFSAQQFPDLHSELNLSSLELGDSALYFCASSGEGVEQYFGPGTRLTVT.

This clonotype was seen just once. The V call is TRBV28, the J call TRBJ1-1; D possibly corresponds to TRBD1 (6 bases). Germline CDR1 reads MDHEN; CDR2 reads SYDVKM. Trimming shortened V by 4 bases and J by 1 base, and 13 bases separated the two germline ends. The CDR3 loop spans 15 amino acids. The CDR3, as DNA: TGTGCCAGCAGTTCTTGGCGGACAGAGAACACTGAAGCTTTCTTT. It translates to CASSSWRTENTEAFF.

This clonotype showed up just a few times. The chain links TRBV12-3 or TRBV12-4 to TRBJ2-1; possibly TRBD2 for D (7 bases). The CDR3 totals 13 residues. Trimming took 8 bases from V and 4 from J, leaving 12 bases between them. DNA for the CDR3: TGTGCCAGCGCTGCGGGGGCTTACAATGAGCAGTTCTTC. It yields the protein CASAAGAYNEQFF.

The gene calls are TRBV3-1 and TRBJ2-3; a weak D match, TRBD2 (6 bases). Germline CDR1 LGHDT, CDR2 YNNKEL (reference sequence). Trimming removed 6 bases from V and 1 base from J, with 14 bases in between. The CDR3 is 15 amino acids. Here the CDR3 DNA reads TGTGCCAGCAGACCAACTAGCCGGGGCACAGATACGCAGTATTTT. This gives the protein CASRPTSRGTDTQYF.

The chain employs TRBV19 and TRBJ1-1; D unresolved. CDR1 and CDR2 from the germline V gene are LNHDA and SQIVND (reference sequence). The CDR3 sequence is 15 residues long. V shed 3 bases and J shed 0 bases, with 11 bases lying between them. The CDR3 region is CASSMERSLNTEAFF. The CDR3 nucleotides are TGTGCCAGTAGTATGGAGAGGAGCCTGAACACTGAAGCTTTCTTT.

Notes on this clonotype: A much larger clone differs by one base, so this may be a read error. This chain links TRBV5-1 with TRBJ1-1; D possibly corresponds to TRBD1 (6 bases). This CDR3 has 14 amino acids. Trimming shortened V by 6 bases and J by 2 bases, and 14 bases separated the two germline ends. Per germline, CDR1 SGHRS and CDR2 YFSETQ. The CDR3 nucleotides are TGCGCCAGCACCCTCTGGGGGCGTAACACTGAAGCTTTCTTT. Translating it yields CASTLWGRNTEAFF.

The CDR3 DNA follows: TGCAGTGCTACTAGCCTACACCATCGGCGGATCACAGATACGCAGTATTTT. Translated: CSATSLHHRRITDTQYF. The rearrangement uses TRBV20-1 and TRBJ2-3, with D possibly TRBD2 on 5 matching bases. CDR3 length: 17 residues. The V gene's germline CDR1 is DFQATT and CDR2 SNEGSKA (reference sequence). Trimming took 4 bases from V and 2 from J, leaving 22 bases between them.